The 19 T cell receptor beta chains below all came from one sample that was sequenced in a study of OX40 agonist ivuxolimab in advanced cancers. Only in-frame clones appear in the TCRdb table, and some are missing; sequencing was by immunoSEQ multiplex PCR. The data hold over 10,000 clones, with roughly 88% observed a single time. Sequences were derived from CD4+ or CD8+ T cells sorted from blood, sampled in a trial of the OX40 agonist ivuxolimab. Source of these receptors: an adult with an advanced solid tumor such as melanoma, head and neck, liver or kidney cancer.

The gene calls are TRBV4-1 and TRBJ2-7; D is uncertain. V was trimmed by 0 bases and J by 3 bases, leaving 6 bases between them. The CDR3 is 13 residues long. Germline-derived CDR1 and CDR2 are MGHRA and YSYEKL. The CDR3 coding sequence is TGCGCCAGCAGCCAAGATAGGAGCTACGAGCAGTACTTC. Its protein product is CASSQDRSYEQYF.

This clone was seen a few times. The V gene is TRBV7-6, the J gene TRBJ2-5; maybe TRBD1 (5 bases). Germline V lookup: CDR1 SGHVS, CDR2 FNYEAQ. This CDR3 has 13 residues. Deletions cut 3 bases from V and 3 bases from J, with 8 bases between. This CDR3 is CASSFFREETQYF. In nucleotides, the CDR3 is TGTGCCAGCAGCTTTTTCAGGGAAGAGACCCAGTACTTC.

The chain links TRBV6-4 to TRBJ2-1, with D perhaps matching TRBD1 or TRBD2 (5 bases each). Between the trimmed V and J ends, which lost 3 bases and 5 bases, there was a span of 5 bases. CDR3 length equals 12 residues. Germline CDR1 is MRHNA and CDR2 is SNTAGT. In DNA form, the CDR3 reads TGTGCCAGCAGTGAGGGGGACAATGAGCAGTTCTTC. It translates to CASSEGDNEQFF.

The gene calls are TRBV7-9 and TRBJ2-2; no definite D call. Germline CDR1 reads SEHNR; CDR2 reads FQNEAQ (reference sequence). Deletions cut 5 bases from V and 6 bases from J, with 7 bases between. This CDR3 region has 12 residues. Here the CDR3 reads CASSDNSGELFF. In DNA form, the CDR3 reads TGTGCCAGCAGCGATAATTCCGGGGAGCTGTTTTTT.

This chain uses TRBV28 with TRBJ2-5; the match to TRBD2 covers 12 bases. Germline CDR1 MDHEN, CDR2 SYDVKM. This CDR3 region has 18 residues. With V trimmed by 6 bases and J by 2 bases, 13 bases remained unmatched. The CDR3 here is CASSPLPLAGGLQETQYF. Written as DNA, the CDR3 is TGTGCCAGCAGCCCCCTTCCCCTAGCGGGAGGGCTTCAAGAGACCCAGTACTTC.

The chain is built from TRBV19 and TRBJ2-7; a possible D gene is TRBD1 (5 bases). The CDR3 has 12 residues. CDR1 is LNHDA and CDR2 is SQIVND in the germline V gene (reference sequence). Trimming took 5 bases from V and 9 from J, leaving 14 bases between them. The CDR3 region has the DNA TGTGCCAGTAGTGCCTGGGGCGACCTGCAGTACTTC. Protein sequence: CASSAWGDLQYF.

The V and J genes are TRBV28 and TRBJ1-5; D is possibly TRBD1 (5 bases). The CDR3 is 16 amino acids. Germline V CDR1 and CDR2: MDHEN, SYDVKM. V dropped 3 bases and J dropped 2 bases, with 14 bases sitting between them. The CDR3 sequence is CASSFLGGGGNQPQHF. The CDR3 DNA reads as TGTGCCAGCAGTTTTTTGGGGGGAGGTGGCAATCAGCCCCAGCATTTT.

In DNA form, the CDR3 reads TGTGCCAGCAGTGAAGTTCTAGCCCAAGAGACCCAGTACTTC. Translation: CASSEVLAQETQYF. V is TRBV6-1 and J is TRBJ2-5, with D possibly matching TRBD2 (5 bases). Germline V gene sequence: CDR1 MNHNS, CDR2 SASEGT. V lost 1 base and J lost 1, with 7 bases in between. The CDR3 has 14 residues.

The gene calls are TRBV29-1 and TRBJ2-3; D tentatively reads TRBD1 or TRBD2 (5 bases each). Trimming shortened V by 1 base and J by 1 base, and 15 bases separated the two germline ends. Germline V gives CDR1 SQVTM, CDR2 ANQGSEA. The CDR3 is 16 residues long. CDR3 DNA: TGCAGCGTTGAAGGGGAGAGAAGACAGCGCACAGATACGCAGTATTTT. Residues: CSVEGERRQRTDTQYF.

As for this clone: A read error may produce the germline difference seen at one junction end. The chain links TRBV7-7 to TRBJ2-7; 10 bases match TRBD2. Looked up from germline, CDR1 is SSHAT and CDR2 is FNYEAQ (reference sequence). This CDR3 is built from 18 residues. CDR3 sequence reads: CASSLDSGLAGAGGEQYF. For the CDR3, the DNA is TGTGCTAGCAGCTTAGATTCAGGGCTAGCGGGGGCGGGAGGGGAGCAGTACTTC.

This chain joins TRBV30 and TRBJ2-1; D not resolved. CDR1 and CDR2 from the germline V gene are GTSNPN and SVGIG (reference sequence). CDR3 size: 13 residues. Trimming took 5 bases from V and 8 from J, leaving 16 bases between them. CDR3 coding DNA: TGTGCCTGGGCGGAAGGTTACACCCATGAGCAGTTCTTC. Translating gives CAWAEGYTHEQFF.

CDR3 coding DNA: TGTGCCAGCAGTTACCGGGACATAACGAATTCACCCCTCCACTTT. Protein sequence: CASSYRDITNSPLHF. The V call is TRBV7-8, the J call TRBJ1-6; TRBD1 is a possible D gene (6 bases). Germline CDR1 SGHVS, CDR2 FQNEAQ. The CDR3 has 15 residues. The V end lost 6 bases, the J end lost 7 bases, and 16 bases lay between the germline ends. The whole variable domain, remainder taken from reference TRBV7-8 and TRBJ1-6, is GAGVSQSPRYKVAKRGQDVALRCDPISGHVSLFWYQQALGQGPEFLTYFQNEAQLDKSGLPSDRFFAERPEGSVSTLKIQRTQQEDSAVYLCASSYRDITNSPLHFGNGTRLTVT.

This chain uses TRBV27 with TRBJ2-1; 7 bases match TRBD2. Unmatched junction bases numbered 5, after V lost 10 bases and J lost 2 bases. This CDR3 spans 13 amino acids. Germline V gene lookup returns CDR1 MNHEY and CDR2 SMNVEV (reference sequence). The CDR3 is CATSGGTYNEQFF. The CDR3 DNA follows: TGTGCCACCTCCGGGGGGACCTACAATGAGCAGTTCTTC.

The chain combines TRBV5-1 with TRBJ2-7; D gene ambiguous. This CDR3 comprises 11 residues. Deletions cut 0 bases from V and 8 bases from J, with 6 bases between. The germline V gene has CDR1 SGHRS and CDR2 YFSETQ. CDR3 sequence: CASSLGGQQYF. The DNA of the CDR3 is TGCGCCAGCAGCTTGGGGGGTCAGCAGTACTTC.

The J gene is TRBJ1-2, the V gene TRBV27, with TRBD1 matching over 8 bases. Germline-derived CDR1 and CDR2 are MNHEY and SMNVEV (reference sequence). V was clipped by 8 bases and J by 6 bases; unmatched bases: 11. The CDR3 extends over 14 amino acids. CDR3 region: CASGQGLFVDGYTF. In DNA, the CDR3 is TGTGCCAGCGGACAGGGTCTATTTGTTGATGGCTACACCTTC.

A word on this clone: Other nucleotide sequences in the sample specify the same CDR3. The rearrangement uses TRBV11-2 and TRBJ2-5; no clear D. There are 15 residues in the CDR3. V shed 4 bases and J shed 4 bases, with 16 bases lying between them. The V gene's germline CDR1 is SGHAT and CDR2 FQNNGV. The CDR3 nucleotides are TGTGCCAGCAGCTACTCGGGCTCTCAGGCAGAGACCCAGTACTTC. It codes for CASSYSGSQAETQYF. Combining the CDR3 with reference TRBV11-2 and TRBJ2-5 gives the whole variable domain EAGVAQSPRYKIIEKRQSVAFWCNPISGHATLYWYQQILGQGPKLLIQFQNNGVVDDSQLPKDRFSAERLKGVDSTLKIQPAKLEDSAVYLCASSYSGSQAETQYFGPGTRLLVL.

This chain uses TRBV9 with TRBJ2-1; 10 nucleotides line up with TRBD2. This CDR3 is built from 15 residues. The germline V gene encodes CDR1 SGDLS and CDR2 YYNGEE. J gave up 5 bases and V 3 bases, and 5 bases lay outside the gene matches. CDR3 nucleotides: TGTGCCAGCAGCGCCAGCGGGAGGGTGGACAATGAGCAGTTCTTC. Translating it yields CASSASGRVDNEQFF.

The CDR3 sequence: CASSPWTAARYYEQYF. The DNA of the CDR3 is TGTGCCAGCAGCCCCTGGACAGCGGCGAGATACTACGAGCAGTACTTC. The chain employs TRBV7-9 and TRBJ2-7, with a weak D call TRBD1 (6 bases). The CDR3 has 16 amino acids. Germline CDR1 SEHNR, CDR2 FQNEAQ (reference sequence). Trimming removed 5 bases at V and 3 bases at J, with 20 bases between.

This clone appeared a few times. V gene TRBV30 combines with J gene TRBJ1-1; D uncertain. The V gene lost 2 bases and the J gene lost 4 bases, with 8 bases spanning the gap. CDR3 length: 12 residues. Germline assignment: CDR1 GTSNPN and CDR2 SVGIG (reference sequence). CDR3 coding DNA: TGTGCCTGGAGTCCATGGGTCACTGAAGCTTTCTTT. It codes for CAWSPWVTEAFF.